The 23 T cell receptor beta chains given below trace back to one sample, sequenced in a study of T cells in Graves' hyperthyroidism and ophthalmopathy. TCR beta CDR3 regions were amplified from RNA. With the HTBI primer set, the TCR CDR3 went through a first round of RT-PCR. TCRdb called the multiplex PCR reads again in MiXCR, with one record for every CDR3 protein. The top ten hold 30% to 35% of the sample, which has approximately 420,000 distinct CDR3 sequences, just under 15% seen once. Sequencing used blood. The receptors shown here come from a woman aged 25-40 years with Graves' hyperthyroidism.

This clonotype was recorded a few times. The chain joins TRBV6-5 to TRBJ2-7, with D tentatively TRBD2 (5 bases). Germline CDR1 and CDR2: MNHEY and SVGAGI. The CDR3 is 14 residues long. The V end was cut by 0 bases, the J end by 0 bases, with 6 bases between. Here the CDR3 DNA reads TGTGCCAGCAGTTACTCTACTAGCTCCTACGAGCAGTACTTC. It is translated as CASSYSTSSYEQYF.

The sample holds many counts of this clonotype. The J gene is TRBJ2-1, the V gene TRBV11-2; 13 bases are shared with TRBD2. The CDR3 runs 16 residues. Unmatched junction bases numbered 8, after V lost 4 bases and J lost 8 bases. Germline V CDR1 and CDR2: SGHAT, FQNNGV. The CDR3 reads CASSSPGLAGLYEQFF. CDR3 bases: TGTGCCAGCAGCTCACCGGGACTAGCGGGACTCTATGAGCAGTTCTTC.

This clonotype was detected many times. The rearrangement uses TRBV4-1 and TRBJ1-2; 8 nucleotides align to TRBD1. From germline, CDR1 is MGHRA and CDR2 YSYEKL. V shed 0 bases and J 0 bases; nucleotides not matched to a gene: 3. The CDR3 totals 16 residues. The CDR3 region has the DNA TGCGCCAGCAGCCAAGATGGACAGGGCGCTAACTATGGCTACACCTTC. Amino acid sequence: CASSQDGQGANYGYTF.

A word on this clonotype: A single base separates this from a much larger clone, so it may be a read error. The chain combines TRBV18 with TRBJ2-2; D perhaps matches TRBD2 (5 bases). The V end lost 0 bases, the J end lost 14 bases, and 16 bases lay between the germline ends. CDR1 KGHSH and CDR2 LQKENI come from the germline V gene. This CDR3 spans 14 amino acids. The CDR3 sequence: CASSPPTGWSGLFF. As DNA, the CDR3 is TGTGCCAGCTCACCACCGACCGGATGGTCGGGACTGTTTTTT.

The chain carries TRBV9 and TRBJ2-2; D is ambiguous. CDR1 and CDR2 (germline): SGDLS, YYNGEE. Trimming removed 4 bases at V and 6 bases at J, with 16 bases between. The CDR3 consists of 15 residues. CDR3: CASSPTHTDAGELFF. The CDR3 DNA is TGTGCCAGCAGCCCCACCCATACCGACGCCGGGGAGCTGTTTTTT.

This clonotype occurred many times. The V and J genes are TRBV20-1 and TRBJ2-1, with 7 nucleotides matching TRBD2. Looked up from germline, CDR1 is DFQATT and CDR2 is SNEGSKA (reference sequence). Trimming took 0 bases from V and 7 from J; bases not matched to a gene: 12. CDR3 size: 16 residues. CDR3 nucleotide sequence: TGCAGTGCTAGAGATGGGGGGGAATATTTGGGGAATGAGCAGTTCTTC. This translates into CSARDGGEYLGNEQFF.

This clonotype was recorded at least ten times. This rearrangement joins TRBV11-2 to TRBJ2-3; 9 bases align to TRBD1. Looked up from germline, CDR1 is SGHAT and CDR2 is FQNNGV. The CDR3 totals 15 residues. With 2 bases clipped from V and 3 bases from J, the junction kept 3 bases outside the gene matches. CDR3 sequence reads: CASSLPGQGTDTQYF. CDR3 nucleotides: TGTGCCAGCAGCTTACCGGGACAGGGAACAGATACGCAGTATTTT.

This clonotype was seen just once. V gene TRBV19 combines with J gene TRBJ1-5; D is unresolved. The CDR3 runs to 17 residues. V lost 8 bases to trimming and J lost 0 bases, with 20 bases between them. Germline-derived CDR1 and CDR2 are LNHDA and SQIVND (reference sequence). For the CDR3, the DNA is TGTGCCAGTCAATACGGCAGCTCAGGTTATAGCAATCAGCCCCAGCATTTT. This encodes CASQYGSSGYSNQPQHF.

Note on this clonotype: A single base separates this from a much larger clone, so it may be a read error. Lacking the conserved final phenylalanine or tryptophan, this CDR3 likely reflects a read error. V usage is TRBV15 and J usage is TRBJ2-2; 8 nucleotides line up with TRBD1. The CDR3 runs 16 residues. With V trimmed by 3 bases and J by 5 bases, 8 bases remained unmatched. Germline values: CDR1 LNHNV, CDR2 YYDKDF (reference sequence). CDR3 amino acids: CATSSRTGKVTGELFS. CDR3 DNA sequence: TGTGCCACCAGCAGCAGGACAGGGAAAGTAACCGGGGAGCTGTTTTCT.

This clonotype came up many times. The J gene is TRBJ2-7, the V gene TRBV10-3; no clear D. Germline assignment: CDR1 ENHRY and CDR2 SYGVKD. The CDR3 is made up of 15 amino acids. The germline V and J ends were trimmed by 4 bases and 0 bases, with 13 bases remaining between them. The CDR3 region is CAISGDRPPSYEQYF. CDR3 sequence (DNA): TGTGCCATCAGTGGAGATAGACCCCCCTCCTACGAGCAGTACTTC.

With respect to this clonotype: A much larger clonotype is one base distant, so this may be a read error. The chain couples TRBV18 to TRBJ2-1, with 9 nucleotides matching TRBD2. The germline gives CDR1 KGHSH, CDR2 LQKENI. The V segment lost 0 bases and the J segment 10 bases; nucleotides outside the gene matches: 16. The CDR3 is 18 residues long. CDR3 amino acids: CASSPPLRQAGGAGEQFF. In nucleotides, the CDR3 is TGTGCCAGCTCACCACCTCTCCGCCAGGCGGGAGGGGCCGGCGAGCAGTTCTTC. The whole variable domain, remainder taken from reference TRBV18 and TRBJ2-1, is NAGVMQNPRHLVRRRGQEARLRCSPMKGHSHVYWYRQLPEEGLKFMVYLQKENIIDESGMPKERFSAEFPKEGPSILRIQQVVRGDSAAYFCASSPPLRQAGGAGEQFFGPGTRLTVL.

This clonotype was counted a few times. The junction differs from germline at one of its ends, possibly a read error. The chain recombines TRBV30 with TRBJ2-6; D may be TRBD1 or TRBD2 (5 bases each). CDR3 size: 14 residues. CDR1 is GTSNPN and CDR2 is SVGIG in the germline V gene (reference sequence). CDR3 coding DNA: TGTGCCCGGAGTGGGGGCTCTGGGGCCAACGTCCTGACTTTC. It is translated as CARSGGSGANVLTF.

The rearrangement uses TRBV6-5 and TRBJ2-3, with D hard to call. Trimming pared 0 bases from V and 1 base from J, leaving 14 bases between. CDR3 size: 17 residues. CDR1 is MNHEY, CDR2 SVGAGI, per germline. The DNA for the CDR3 is TGTGCCAGCAGTTACTCTCATCAAATTGCCGGCACAGATACGCAGTATTTT. The encoded protein is CASSYSHQIAGTDTQYF.

This clonotype has a count of ten or more. V is TRBV18 and J is TRBJ1-1; 8 nucleotides agree with TRBD1. Germline V CDR1 and CDR2: KGHSH, LQKENI. V shed 2 bases and J 4 bases; nucleotides not matched to a gene: 9. The CDR3 runs 16 residues. The CDR3 DNA follows: TGTGCCAGCTCACCAGGACAGGGACAGCGAAGCACTGAAGCTTTCTTT. Translated: CASSPGQGQRSTEAFF.

This clonotype was detected only a few times. The V call is TRBV6-1, the J call TRBJ1-1; D gene uncertain. Germline V gene lookup returns CDR1 MNHNS and CDR2 SASEGT. The CDR3 contains 15 residues. V was trimmed by 5 bases and J by 0 bases, leaving 13 bases between them. CDR3 residues: CASSSASIMNTEAFF. Here the CDR3 DNA reads TGTGCCAGCAGTTCAGCCAGTATTATGAACACTGAAGCTTTCTTT.

This clonotype was seen at least ten times. The rearrangement uses TRBV12-3 or TRBV12-4 and TRBJ1-5, with a tentative D call TRBD1 (5 bases). Trimming shortened V by 5 bases and J by 10 bases, and 12 bases separated the two germline ends. CDR3 length: 12 amino acids. Written as DNA, the CDR3 is TGTGCCAGCAGTCGCGGGGGTGGCCCCCAGCATTTT. This encodes CASSRGGGPQHF.

This clonotype occurred many times. This chain uses TRBV6-1 with TRBJ2-5, with 7 bases lining up with TRBD2. Germline loops: CDR1 MNHNS, CDR2 SASEGT. The CDR3 consists of 16 residues. Trimming at V came to 4 bases and at J to 4 bases, leaving 12 bases not matched to a gene. The CDR3 region is CASSAEVGRGRETQYF. CDR3 coding DNA: TGTGCCAGCAGTGCCGAGGTGGGGCGGGGGAGAGAGACCCAGTACTTC.

This clonotype came up many times. This rearrangement joins TRBV6-1 to TRBJ2-7; D unresolved. The CDR3 contains 16 residues. The V gene's germline CDR1 is MNHNS and CDR2 SASEGT. Trimming shortened V by 2 bases and J by 6 bases, and 20 bases separated the two germline ends. The CDR3 reads CASSESMRGFPTEQYF. CDR3 nucleotide sequence: TGTGCCAGCAGTGAATCTATGCGTGGATTCCCCACCGAGCAGTACTTC.

This rearrangement joins TRBV6-2 or TRBV6-3 to TRBJ2-4, with 7 bases fitting TRBD2. The CDR3 runs 15 residues. Trimming at V came to 6 bases and at J to 0 bases, leaving 5 bases not matched to a gene. Germline loops: CDR1 MNHEY, CDR2 SVGEGT. The CDR3 reads CASRLSGTAKNIQYF. The CDR3 DNA follows: TGTGCCAGCAGGTTAAGCGGGACAGCCAAAAACATTCAGTACTTC.

This clonotype has ten or more counts. This chain connects TRBV5-1 to TRBJ2-1, with 10 bases that match TRBD2. Trimming took 4 bases from V and 6 from J; bases not matched to a gene: 7. Germline loops: CDR1 SGHRS, CDR2 YFSETQ. The CDR3 is 15 residues long. CDR3 sequence reads: CASSTTLAGANEQFF. CDR3 coding DNA: TGCGCCAGCAGCACGACCCTAGCGGGAGCCAATGAGCAGTTCTTC.

The rearrangement links TRBV9 to TRBJ2-5, with D unclear. Trimming pared 0 bases from V and 2 bases from J, leaving 8 bases between. The CDR3 is 14 amino acids. The V gene's germline CDR1 is SGDLS and CDR2 YYNGEE. CDR3 region: CASSVDFGQETQYF. In nucleotides, the CDR3 is TGTGCCAGCAGCGTAGACTTTGGGCAAGAGACCCAGTACTTC.

The V gene is TRBV14, the J gene TRBJ2-1; TRBD2 matches 10 bases. This CDR3 has 13 amino acids. Germline V gene lookup returns CDR1 SGHDN and CDR2 FVKESK. V was clipped by 7 bases and J by 7 bases; unmatched bases: 4. CDR3 sequence: CASTLAGRNEQFF. The CDR3 DNA reads as TGTGCCAGCACACTAGCGGGAAGGAATGAGCAGTTCTTC.

This sequence joins TRBV6-1 and TRBJ2-2; 13 bases line up with TRBD2. Germline V gene lookup returns CDR1 MNHNS and CDR2 SASEGT. The CDR3 totals 18 residues. The V segment lost 4 bases and the J segment 5 bases; nucleotides outside the gene matches: 10. In DNA, the CDR3 is TGTGCCAGCAGTGGGACTAGCGGGAGTTTTTCGCAGACCGGGGAGCTGTTTTTT. Its protein is CASSGTSGSFSQTGELFF.